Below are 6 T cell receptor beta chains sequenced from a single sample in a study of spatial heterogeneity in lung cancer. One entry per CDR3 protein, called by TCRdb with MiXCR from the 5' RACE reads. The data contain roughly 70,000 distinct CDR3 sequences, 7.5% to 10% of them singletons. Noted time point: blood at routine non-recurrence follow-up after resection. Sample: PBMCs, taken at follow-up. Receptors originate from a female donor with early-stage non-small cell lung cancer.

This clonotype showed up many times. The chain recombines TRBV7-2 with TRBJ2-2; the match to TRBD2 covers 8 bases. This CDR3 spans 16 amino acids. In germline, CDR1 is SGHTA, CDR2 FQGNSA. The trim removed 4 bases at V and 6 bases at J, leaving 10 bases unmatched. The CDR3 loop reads CASSYRRLAIAGELFF. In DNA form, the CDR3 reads TGTGCCAGCAGCTACAGAAGACTAGCGATCGCCGGGGAGCTGTTTTTT.

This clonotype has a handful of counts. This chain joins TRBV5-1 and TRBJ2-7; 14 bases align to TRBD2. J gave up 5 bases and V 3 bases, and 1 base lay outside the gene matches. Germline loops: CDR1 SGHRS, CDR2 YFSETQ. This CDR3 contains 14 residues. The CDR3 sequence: CASSSGLAGDEQYF. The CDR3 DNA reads TGCGCCAGCAGCTCGGGACTAGCGGGAGACGAGCAGTACTTC. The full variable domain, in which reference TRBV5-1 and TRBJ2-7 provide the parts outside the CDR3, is KAGVTQTPRYLIKTRGQQVTLSCSPISGHRSVSWYQQTPGQGLQFLFEYFSETQRNKGNFPGRFSGRQFSNSRSEMNVSTLELGDSALYLCASSSGLAGDEQYFGPGTRLTVT.

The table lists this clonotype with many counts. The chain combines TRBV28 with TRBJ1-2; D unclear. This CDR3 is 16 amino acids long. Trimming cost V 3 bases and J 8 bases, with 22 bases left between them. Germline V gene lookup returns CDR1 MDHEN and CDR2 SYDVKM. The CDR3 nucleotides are TGTGCCAGCAGTTTGTCCTACGGTCAACCCACGAGGGGCTACACCTTC. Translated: CASSLSYGQPTRGYTF.

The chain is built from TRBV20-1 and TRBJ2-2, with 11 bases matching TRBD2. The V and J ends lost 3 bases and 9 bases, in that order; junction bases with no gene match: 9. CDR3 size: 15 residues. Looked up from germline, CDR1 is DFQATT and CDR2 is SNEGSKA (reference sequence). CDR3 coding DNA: TGCAGTGCTAGTAGCCCCGGGACTAGCGGTTGGGAGCTGTTTTTT. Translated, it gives CSASSPGTSGWELFF.

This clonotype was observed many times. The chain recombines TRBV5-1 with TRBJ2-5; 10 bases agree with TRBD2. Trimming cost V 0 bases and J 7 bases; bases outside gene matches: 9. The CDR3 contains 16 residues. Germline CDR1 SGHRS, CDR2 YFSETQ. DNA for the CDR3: TGCGCCAGCAGCTTGGTTCGGCTAGCGGGAGAAGGGACCCAGTACTTC. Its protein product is CASSLVRLAGEGTQYF.

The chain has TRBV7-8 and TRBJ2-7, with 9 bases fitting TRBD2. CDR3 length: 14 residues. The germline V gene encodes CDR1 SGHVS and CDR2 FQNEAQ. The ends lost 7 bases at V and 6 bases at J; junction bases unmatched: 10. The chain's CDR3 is CASTDLAGAREQYF. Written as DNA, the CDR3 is TGTGCCAGCACCGATTTAGCGGGAGCTCGCGAGCAGTACTTC.